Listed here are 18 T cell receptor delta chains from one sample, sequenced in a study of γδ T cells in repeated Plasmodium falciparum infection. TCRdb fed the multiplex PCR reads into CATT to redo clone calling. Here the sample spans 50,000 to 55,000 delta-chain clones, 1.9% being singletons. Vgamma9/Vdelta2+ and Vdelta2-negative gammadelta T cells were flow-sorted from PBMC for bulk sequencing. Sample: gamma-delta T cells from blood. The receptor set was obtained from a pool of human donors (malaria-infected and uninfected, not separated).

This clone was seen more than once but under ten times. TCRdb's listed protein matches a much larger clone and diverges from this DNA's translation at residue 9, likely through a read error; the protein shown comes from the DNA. CDR3 nucleotides: TGTGCCTGTGACCCCTTAGGGGGGATGCATGAGGTCGCCGATAAACTCATCTTT. Protein: CACDPLGGMHEVADKLIF. This chain connects TRDV2 to TRDJ1; 7 bases are shared with TRDD3. The J gene was not available in TCRdb and was assigned here by matching the DNA to germline segments. The V gene end was trimmed by 3 bases and the J gene end by 3 bases; junction bases not matched to a gene: 18. Germline lookup yields CDR1 GEAIGNYY and CDR2 EKD. The CDR3 length is 18 residues.

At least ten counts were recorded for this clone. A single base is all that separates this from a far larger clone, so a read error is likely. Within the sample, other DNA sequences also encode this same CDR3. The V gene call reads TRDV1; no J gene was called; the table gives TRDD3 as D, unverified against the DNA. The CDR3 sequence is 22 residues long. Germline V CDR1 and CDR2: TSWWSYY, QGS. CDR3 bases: TGTGCTCTTGGGGTTCCCTTCCTCCGTCGGGGCTGGGGGACCCGATACACCGATAAACTCATCTTC. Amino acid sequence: CALGVPFLRRGWGTRYTDKLIF.

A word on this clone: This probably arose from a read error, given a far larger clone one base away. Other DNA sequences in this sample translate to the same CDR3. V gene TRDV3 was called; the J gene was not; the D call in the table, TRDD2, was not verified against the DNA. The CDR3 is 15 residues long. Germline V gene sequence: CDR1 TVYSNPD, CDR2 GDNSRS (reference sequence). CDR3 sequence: CAFPYFAYYTDKLIF. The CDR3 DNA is TGTGCCTTCCCATACTTTGCTTATTACACCGATAAACTTATCTTT.

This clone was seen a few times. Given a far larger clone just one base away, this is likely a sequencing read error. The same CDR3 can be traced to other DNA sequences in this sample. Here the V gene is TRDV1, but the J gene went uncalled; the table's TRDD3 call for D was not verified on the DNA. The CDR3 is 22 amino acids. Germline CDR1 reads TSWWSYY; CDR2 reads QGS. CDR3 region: CALGETPPYWGISRRYTDKLIF. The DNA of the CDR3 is TGTGCTCTTGGGGAAACTCCACCTTACTGGGGGATATCGAGGAGGTACACCGATAAACTCATCTTC.

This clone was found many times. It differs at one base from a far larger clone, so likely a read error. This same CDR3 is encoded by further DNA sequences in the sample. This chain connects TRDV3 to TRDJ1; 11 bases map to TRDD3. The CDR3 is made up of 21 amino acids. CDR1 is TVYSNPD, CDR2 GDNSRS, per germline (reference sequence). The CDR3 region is CAFIINPRYIGGYAVADKLIF. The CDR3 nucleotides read TGCGCCTTTATAATTAACCCTCGATACATTGGGGGATACGCTGTAGCCGATAAACTCATCTTT.

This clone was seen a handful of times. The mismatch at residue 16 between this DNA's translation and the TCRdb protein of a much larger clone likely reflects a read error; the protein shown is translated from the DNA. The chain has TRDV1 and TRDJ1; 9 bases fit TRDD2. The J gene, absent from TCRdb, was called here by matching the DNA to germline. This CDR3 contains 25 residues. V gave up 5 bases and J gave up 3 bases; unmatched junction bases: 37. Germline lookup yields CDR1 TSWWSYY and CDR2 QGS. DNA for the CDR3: TGTGCTCTTGGGAACCCCCTTCCTACAGTCCTCTACTTACTGGGTCCGATAGGAGCATCCGATAAACTCATCTTT. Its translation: CALGNPLPTVLYLLGPIGASDKLIF.

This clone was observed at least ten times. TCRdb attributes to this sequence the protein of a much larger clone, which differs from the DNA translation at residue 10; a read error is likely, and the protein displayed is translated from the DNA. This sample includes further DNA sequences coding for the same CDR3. DNA for the CDR3: TGTGCTTATAGGAGCTTCTACTTCCCCCGGGGATACTTGTACACCGATAAACTCATCTTT. This sequence encodes CAYRSFYFPRGYLYTDKLIF. The chain combines TRAV38-2/DV8 with TRDJ1, with 8 nucleotides matching TRDD3. Here the J gene was assigned by germline matching of the DNA, as TCRdb has none. Germline lookup yields CDR1 TSESDYY and CDR2 QEAYKQQN. This CDR3 region has 20 residues. V lost 1 base to trimming and J lost 0 bases; unmatched junction nucleotides: 17.

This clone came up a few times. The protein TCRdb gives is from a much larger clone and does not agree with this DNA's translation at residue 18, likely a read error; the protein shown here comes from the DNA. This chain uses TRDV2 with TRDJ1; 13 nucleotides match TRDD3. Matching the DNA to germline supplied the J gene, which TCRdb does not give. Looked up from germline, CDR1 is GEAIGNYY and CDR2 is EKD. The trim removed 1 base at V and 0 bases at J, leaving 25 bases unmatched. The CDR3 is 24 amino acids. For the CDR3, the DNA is TGTGCCTGTGACACTTGGCCTTGGCTTCCTTCTTACTGGGGGATACGGGCGCACACCGATAAACTCATCTTT. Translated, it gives CACDTWPWLPSYWGIRAHTDKLIF.

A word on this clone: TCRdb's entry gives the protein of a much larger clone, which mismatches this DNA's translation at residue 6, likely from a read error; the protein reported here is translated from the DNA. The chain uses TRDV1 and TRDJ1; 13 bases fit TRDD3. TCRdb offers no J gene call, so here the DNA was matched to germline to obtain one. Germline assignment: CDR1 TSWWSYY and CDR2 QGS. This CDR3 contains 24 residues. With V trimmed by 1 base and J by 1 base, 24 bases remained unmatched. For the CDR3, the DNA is TGTGCTCTTGGGGAACAGGGTTTCCTATCCCACTGGGGGATACGCGTACGGGCCACCGATAAACTCATCTTT. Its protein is CALGEQGFLSHWGIRVRATDKLIF.

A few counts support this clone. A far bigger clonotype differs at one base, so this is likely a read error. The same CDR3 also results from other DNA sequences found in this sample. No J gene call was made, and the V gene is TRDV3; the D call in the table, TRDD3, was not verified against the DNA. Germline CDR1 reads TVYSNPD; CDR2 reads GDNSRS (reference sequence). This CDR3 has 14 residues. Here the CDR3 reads CAFPGGKYTDKLIF. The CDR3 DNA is TGTGCCTTTCCTGGGGGCAAGTACACCGATAAGCTCATCTTT.

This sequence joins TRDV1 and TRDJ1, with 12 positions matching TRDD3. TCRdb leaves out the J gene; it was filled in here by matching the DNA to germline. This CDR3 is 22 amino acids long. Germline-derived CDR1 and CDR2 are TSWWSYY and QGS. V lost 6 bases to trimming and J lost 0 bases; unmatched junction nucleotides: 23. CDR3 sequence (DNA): TGTGCTCTTGGAGTTGCCAGAGGCTGGGGGATACGCGGGGTTATTTACACCGATAAACTCATCTTT. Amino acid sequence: CALGVARGWGIRGVIYTDKLIF.

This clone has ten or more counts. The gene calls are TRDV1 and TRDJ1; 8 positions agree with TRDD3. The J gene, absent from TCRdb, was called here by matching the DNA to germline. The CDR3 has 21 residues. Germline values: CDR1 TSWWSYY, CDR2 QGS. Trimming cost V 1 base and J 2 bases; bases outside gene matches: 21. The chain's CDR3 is CALGEPSYLLLRDTRTDKLIF. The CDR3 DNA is TGTGCTCTTGGGGAACCGAGTTACCTCCTACTGAGGGATACGCGAACCGATAAACTCATCTTT.

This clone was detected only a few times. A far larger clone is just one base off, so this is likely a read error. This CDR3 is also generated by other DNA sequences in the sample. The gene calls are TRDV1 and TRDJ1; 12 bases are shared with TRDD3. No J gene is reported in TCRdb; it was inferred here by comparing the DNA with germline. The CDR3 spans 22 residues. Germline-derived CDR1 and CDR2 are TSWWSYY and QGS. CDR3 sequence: CALGELDVLRNWGIHGTDKLIF. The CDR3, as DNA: TGTGCTCTTGGGGAACTAGATGTCCTACGGAACTGGGGGATACACGGCACCGACAAACTCATCTTT.

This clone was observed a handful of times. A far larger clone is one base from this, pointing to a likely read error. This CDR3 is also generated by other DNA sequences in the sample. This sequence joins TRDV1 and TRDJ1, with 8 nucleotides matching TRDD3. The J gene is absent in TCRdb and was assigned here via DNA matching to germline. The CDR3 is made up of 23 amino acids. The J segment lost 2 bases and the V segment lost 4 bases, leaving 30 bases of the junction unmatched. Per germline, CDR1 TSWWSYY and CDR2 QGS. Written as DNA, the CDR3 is TGTGCTCTTGGGGTCCCTCCCCTCTTTCTACGTGGCTGGGGGAGAGACAGAACCGATAAACTCATCTTT. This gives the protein CALGVPPLFLRGWGRDRTDKLIF.

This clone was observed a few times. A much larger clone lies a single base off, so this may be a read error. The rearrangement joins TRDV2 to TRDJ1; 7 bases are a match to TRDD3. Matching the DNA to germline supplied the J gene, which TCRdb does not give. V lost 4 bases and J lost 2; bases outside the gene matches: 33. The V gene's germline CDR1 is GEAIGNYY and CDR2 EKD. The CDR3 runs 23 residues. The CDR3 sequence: CACDAIQVPEEDTRGLSTDKLIF. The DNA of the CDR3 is TGTGCCTGTGATGCCATTCAAGTTCCGGAAGAGGATACGCGTGGCTTATCGACCGATAAACTCATCTTT.

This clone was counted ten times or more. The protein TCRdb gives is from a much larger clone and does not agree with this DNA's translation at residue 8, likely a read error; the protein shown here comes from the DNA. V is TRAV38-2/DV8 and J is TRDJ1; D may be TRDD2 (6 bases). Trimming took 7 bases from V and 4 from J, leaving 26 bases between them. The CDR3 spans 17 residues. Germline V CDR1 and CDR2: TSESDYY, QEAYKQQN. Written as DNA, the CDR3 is TGTGCTTATGGAACTCCTACGGGCCTGGGAGGGGGCGATAAACTCATCTTT. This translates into CAYGTPTGLGGGDKLIF.

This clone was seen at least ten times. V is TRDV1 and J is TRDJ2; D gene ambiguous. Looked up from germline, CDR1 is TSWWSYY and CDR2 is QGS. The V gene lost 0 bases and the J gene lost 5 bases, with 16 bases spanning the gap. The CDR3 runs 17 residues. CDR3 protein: CALGELPDPGLTAQLFF. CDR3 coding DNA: TGTGCTCTTGGGGAACTTCCCGACCCGGGGCTTACAGCACAACTCTTCTTT.

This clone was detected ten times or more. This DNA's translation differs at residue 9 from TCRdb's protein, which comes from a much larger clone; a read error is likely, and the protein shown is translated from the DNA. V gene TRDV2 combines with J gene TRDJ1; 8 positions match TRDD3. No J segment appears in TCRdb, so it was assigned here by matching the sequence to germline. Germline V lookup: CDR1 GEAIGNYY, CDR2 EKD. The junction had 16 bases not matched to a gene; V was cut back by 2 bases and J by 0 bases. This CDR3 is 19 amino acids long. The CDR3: CACDSLLGGTSSYTDKLIF. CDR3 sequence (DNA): TGTGCCTGTGACAGCCTACTGGGGGGTACATCCTCGTACACCGATAAACTCATCTTT.